The 15 T cell receptor beta chains below come from one sample, sequenced in a study of blood T cell repertoires in COVID-19. Sequencing was performed with immunoSEQ multiplex PCR; in TCRdb, only in-frame clones are kept and a portion is missing. The sample gives about 170,000 clones, 85% of which show up once; 3% to 4% is in the top ten. What was sequenced was peripheral blood. These receptor sequences come from a human donor with acute or convalescent COVID-19. The donor label of this sample is uncertain.

This chain connects TRBV12-3 or TRBV12-4 to TRBJ2-7; D unresolved. The CDR3 has 13 residues. V was shortened by 4 bases and J by 3 bases, with 10 bases between the two germline ends. CDR3: CASSSSILYEQYF. The CDR3 DNA follows: TGTGCCAGCAGTTCCAGTATCCTCTACGAGCAGTACTTC.

The rearrangement uses TRBV21-1 and TRBJ2-7; TRBD2, as called in the table, went unchecked against the DNA. TRBV21-1 is flagged as a pseudogene. The CDR3 spans 20 residues. The CDR3: CASSKALLGLAGEASYEQYF. The CDR3 coding sequence is TGTGCCAGCAGCAAAGCGCTTTTGGGACTAGCGGGGGAGGCCTCCTACGAGCAGTACTTC.

This rearrangement joins TRBV7-2 to TRBJ2-5, with TRBD1 matching 7 bases. Germline CDR1 SGHTA, CDR2 FQGNSA. This CDR3 is 13 amino acids long. The junction had 4 bases not matched to a gene; V was cut back by 5 bases and J by 4 bases. CDR3 sequence: CASSLQGRETQYF. CDR3 nucleotides: TGTGCCAGCAGCCTACAGGGGCGAGAGACCCAGTACTTC. The complete variable domain, with remaining parts taken from reference TRBV7-2 and TRBJ2-5, reads GAGVSQSPSNKVTEKGKDVELRCDPISGHTALYWYRQSLGQGLEFLIYFQGNSAPDKSGLPSDRFSAERTGGSVSTLTIQRTQQEDSAVYLCASSLQGRETQYFGPGTRLLVL.

The chain uses TRBV1 and TRBJ1-5; the tabulated D call, TRBD1, remains unverified against the DNA. TRBV1 is labeled a pseudogene. The length of the CDR3 is 17 residues. CDR3 nucleotides: TGCACCAGCAACCCGGACAGGGGGCCGACCAGCAATCAGCCCCAGCATTTT. Encoded protein: CTSNPDRGPTSNQPQHF.

This clone has only a few counts. The rearrangement links TRBV5-6 to TRBJ2-7, with 7 bases fitting TRBD1. Trimming cost V 4 bases and J 2 bases; bases outside gene matches: 6. CDR3 size: 14 residues. Germline lookup yields CDR1 SGHDT and CDR2 YYEEEE. The CDR3 sequence: CASSPTGQAYEQYF. Written as DNA, the CDR3 is TGTGCCAGCAGCCCGACAGGGCAGGCCTACGAGCAGTACTTC. Combining the CDR3 with reference TRBV5-6 and TRBJ2-7 gives the whole variable domain DAGVTQSPTHLIKTRGQQVTLRCSPKSGHDTVSWYQQALGQGPQFIFQYYEEEERQRGNFPDRFSGHQFPNYSSELNVNALLLGDSALYLCASSPTGQAYEQYFGPGTRLTVT.

Concerning this clone itself: The sample holds other DNA sequences that translate to the same CDR3. V is TRBV5-1 and J is TRBJ2-1, with 7 bases aligning to TRBD1. Trimming at V came to 2 bases and at J to 3 bases, leaving 5 bases not matched to a gene. Germline V CDR1 and CDR2: SGHRS, YFSETQ. The CDR3 covers 15 residues. DNA of the CDR3: TGCGCCAGCAGCTTTTCCGGGACAGACTACAATGAGCAGTTCTTC. It encodes CASSFSGTDYNEQFF.

This chain connects TRBV5-5 to TRBJ1-6; D remains unclear. The V end was cut by 0 bases, the J end by 9 bases, with 7 bases between. The CDR3 contains 13 residues. Germline CDR1 SGHKS, CDR2 YYEKEE (reference sequence). CDR3: CASSLVGSSPLHF. The CDR3 nucleotides are TGTGCCAGCAGCTTGGTTGGTAGTTCACCCCTCCACTTT.

The chain has TRBV7-2 and TRBJ1-2, with 11 bases matching TRBD1. CDR1 SGHTA and CDR2 FQGNSA come from the germline V gene. There are 16 residues in the CDR3. V gave up 4 bases and J gave up 6 bases; unmatched junction bases: 10. CDR3 sequence reads: CASSSTPWGQGDGYTF. The CDR3 DNA sequence: TGTGCCAGCAGCTCAACCCCGTGGGGACAGGGGGATGGCTACACCTTC.

The rearrangement links TRBV24-1 to TRBJ2-5; weak D call: TRBD2 (6 bases). Germline V CDR1 and CDR2: KGHDR, SFDVKD. This CDR3 is built from 15 residues. V was shortened by 0 bases and J by 4 bases, with 11 bases between the two germline ends. CDR3 DNA sequence: TGTGCCACCAGTGATTTGAGGCAGGGAGGAGAGACCCAGTACTTC. This translates into CATSDLRQGGETQYF.

The rearrangement links TRBV7-3 to TRBJ1-1; D is undetermined. The CDR3 has 14 residues. Looked up from germline, CDR1 is SGHTA and CDR2 is FQGTGA. V was clipped by 2 bases and J by 3 bases, with 10 bases between them. This CDR3 reads CASSLHGPDTEAFF. CDR3 DNA sequence: TGTGCCAGCAGCTTACATGGGCCGGACACTGAAGCTTTCTTT.

The J gene is TRBJ1-2, the V gene TRBV27; TRBD1 agrees at 10 bases. This CDR3 is built from 13 residues. The V and J ends lost 5 bases and 4 bases, in that order; junction bases with no gene match: 1. Germline-derived CDR1 and CDR2 are MNHEY and SMNVEV (reference sequence). CDR3 protein: CASSGQGGYGYTF. The CDR3 DNA sequence: TGTGCCAGCAGTGGACAGGGGGGCTATGGCTACACCTTC.

The chain is built from TRBV19 and TRBJ1-1, with D maybe TRBD1 (6 bases). The CDR3 is 13 amino acids. The ends were cut back, 5 bases at V and 12 bases at J, with 19 bases in the middle. Germline assignment: CDR1 LNHDA and CDR2 SQIVND (reference sequence). CDR3 amino acids: CASSVASGDRTFF. Here the CDR3 DNA reads TGTGCCAGTAGTGTCGCTTCAGGGGATAGAACTTTCTTT. The full variable domain, completed using reference TRBV19 and TRBJ1-1, is DGGITQSPKYLFRKEGQNVTLSCEQNLNHDAMYWYRQDPGQGLRLIYYSQIVNDFQKGDIAEGYSVSREKKESFPLTVTSAQKNPTAFYLCASSVASGDRTFFGQGTRLTVV.

This clone appeared a single time. The chain links TRBV7-3 to TRBJ2-1, with 8 bases fitting TRBD2. The CDR3 covers 14 residues. Trimming took 6 bases from V and 3 from J; bases not matched to a gene: 4. Germline V lookup: CDR1 SGHTA, CDR2 FQGTGA. The CDR3 sequence is CASRRSGGYNEQFF. The CDR3 bases are TGTGCCAGCAGACGGAGCGGGGGCTACAATGAGCAGTTCTTC.

The rearrangement joins TRBV6-6 to TRBJ1-4, with D possibly TRBD1 on 5 matching bases. CDR1 MNHNY and CDR2 SVGAGI come from the germline V gene (reference sequence). This CDR3 comprises 15 residues. V was pared by 4 bases and J by 6 bases, with 15 bases between. CDR3 in DNA: TGTGCCAGCAGTTCGTTAGGAGGGGAGGATGAAAAACTGTTTTTT. Its translation is CASSSLGGEDEKLFF.

The chain combines TRBV19 with TRBJ1-1; 7 bases fit TRBD1. Per germline, CDR1 LNHDA and CDR2 SQIVND (reference sequence). This CDR3 region has 14 residues. Trimming removed 5 bases from V and 6 bases from J; junction bases left unmatched: 9. CDR3 in amino acids: CASSLTGWASEAFF. The CDR3 nucleotides read TGTGCCAGTAGTTTGACAGGGTGGGCATCTGAAGCTTTCTTT. The complete variable domain, with remaining parts taken from reference TRBV19 and TRBJ1-1, reads DGGITQSPKYLFRKEGQNVTLSCEQNLNHDAMYWYRQDPGQGLRLIYYSQIVNDFQKGDIAEGYSVSREKKESFPLTVTSAQKNPTAFYLCASSLTGWASEAFFGQGTRLTVV.